The 29 T cell receptor beta chains presented below share a single source sample, sequenced in a study of PD-L1 blockade in urothelial cancer. Data came from immunoSEQ multiplex PCR; TCRdb stores just in-frame clones and leaves some out. The sample has approximately 100,000 clones; roughly nine tenths are singletons. The specimen was PBMCs, collected around atezolizumab (anti-PD-L1) treatment. The receptors come from a woman over 75 with urothelial cancer.

The V call is TRBV9, the J call TRBJ1-4, with D tentatively TRBD1 (6 bases). The V gene's germline CDR1 is SGDLS and CDR2 YYNGEE. This CDR3 spans 17 amino acids. Trimming left V 3 bases short and J 2 bases short, with 17 bases between. The CDR3 region has the DNA TGTGCCAGCAGCGAGCGGGGGGGCATAAGTACTAATGAAAAACTGTTTTTT. This translates into CASSERGGISTNEKLFF.

This clone turned up a few times. This chain connects TRBV4-1 to TRBJ2-1; 9 bases are a match to TRBD2. Per germline, CDR1 MGHRA and CDR2 YSYEKL. The length of the CDR3 is 14 residues. The ends lost 2 bases at V and 9 bases at J; junction bases unmatched: 5. The CDR3 sequence: CASSQIERGAEQFF. CDR3 nucleotides: TGCGCCAGCAGCCAAATCGAGCGGGGGGCTGAGCAGTTCTTC.

The rearrangement joins TRBV7-2 to TRBJ2-7, with a weak D call TRBD2 (6 bases). Trimming cost V 5 bases and J 0 bases, with 14 bases left between them. Per the germline V gene, CDR1 is SGHTA and CDR2 is FQGNSA. This CDR3 is 15 amino acids long. This CDR3 is CASSSQSGHSYEQYF. DNA for the CDR3: TGTGCCAGCAGCAGCCAGAGCGGGCACTCCTACGAGCAGTACTTC.

V usage is TRBV2 and J usage is TRBJ1-4, with unresolved D. CDR1 and CDR2 (germline): SNHLY, FYNNEI. V lost 5 bases to trimming and J lost 7 bases, with 17 bases between them. This CDR3 has 15 residues. CDR3 sequence reads: CASSREGSFVEKLFF. CDR3 in DNA: TGTGCCAGCAGTAGAGAGGGTAGTTTTGTTGAAAAACTGTTTTTT.

The CDR3 sequence: CASSPRDRVTDTQYF. In DNA form, the CDR3 reads TGTGCCAGCAGCCCGCGGGACAGGGTCACAGATACGCAGTATTTT. This chain joins TRBV9 and TRBJ2-3; 9 positions agree with TRBD1. With 4 bases clipped from V and 2 bases from J, the junction kept 5 bases outside the gene matches. The CDR3 length is 15 residues. Germline CDR1 reads SGDLS; CDR2 reads YYNGEE.

This chain uses TRBV5-4 with TRBJ2-3, with TRBD1 matching over 9 bases. With 4 bases clipped from V and 3 bases from J, the junction kept 6 bases outside the gene matches. There are 15 residues in the CDR3. Per the germline V gene, CDR1 is SGHNT and CDR2 is YYREEE (reference sequence). DNA of the CDR3: TGTGCCAGCAGCCTTTCGGGACAGGGAACAGATACGCAGTATTTT. Translating it yields CASSLSGQGTDTQYF. The full variable domain, completed using reference TRBV5-4 and TRBJ2-3, is ETGVTQSPTHLIKTRGQQVTLRCSSQSGHNTVSWYQQALGQGPQFIFQYYREEENGRGNFPPRFSGLQFPNYSSELNVNALELDDSALYLCASSLSGQGTDTQYFGPGTRLTVL.

The V gene is TRBV19, the J gene TRBJ1-4; D ambiguous. Trimming stripped 6 bases from V and 7 bases from J, with 15 bases between. There are 14 residues in the CDR3. CDR1 LNHDA and CDR2 SQIVND come from the germline V gene (reference sequence). CDR3 residues: CASRERVLSEKLFF. CDR3 in DNA: TGTGCCAGTAGAGAGAGGGTCTTGAGTGAAAAACTGTTTTTT.

The count of this clone is one. The genes are TRBV5-1 and TRBJ1-3; TRBD1 might be the D (5 bases). This CDR3 is 14 amino acids long. CDR1 is SGHRS, CDR2 YFSETQ, per germline. V lost 3 bases and J lost 0, with 7 bases in between. For the CDR3, the DNA is TGCGCCAGCAGCTCGGGGGACTCTGGAAACACCATATATTTT. It specifies CASSSGDSGNTIYF.

The genes are TRBV30 and TRBJ1-5, with a weak D call TRBD1 (5 bases). Trimming stripped 3 bases from V and 9 bases from J, with 9 bases between. The length of the CDR3 is 11 residues. The germline CDR1 and CDR2 sequences are GTSNPN and SVGIG (reference sequence). CDR3 loop: CAWSPGGPQHF. DNA of the CDR3: TGTGCCTGGAGCCCCGGGGGGCCCCAGCATTTT.

The rearrangement links TRBV7-3 to TRBJ2-7; 9 nucleotides agree with TRBD2. The germline V gene has CDR1 SGHTA and CDR2 FQGTGA. The CDR3 length is 16 residues. The trim removed 6 bases at V and 3 bases at J, leaving 12 bases unmatched. The chain's CDR3 is CASSPGPVTSGYEQYF. The CDR3 coding sequence is TGTGCCAGCAGTCCCGGCCCCGTGACTAGCGGCTACGAGCAGTACTTC.

V and J are TRBV15 and TRBJ2-5; 9 positions agree with TRBD1. CDR3 size: 16 residues. CDR1 is LNHNV and CDR2 is YYDKDF in the germline V gene (reference sequence). The trim removed 4 bases at V and 5 bases at J, leaving 11 bases unmatched. CDR3 protein: CATSTKDRGFRETQYF. The CDR3, as DNA: TGTGCCACCAGCACCAAGGACAGGGGTTTTCGGGAGACCCAGTACTTC.

V and J are TRBV27 and TRBJ2-2, with D perhaps TRBD2 (7 bases). Trimming pared 2 bases from V and 6 bases from J, leaving 22 bases between. The germline gives CDR1 MNHEY, CDR2 SMNVEV (reference sequence). CDR3 size: 18 residues. The CDR3 coding sequence is TGTGCCAGCAGTTTAGGGAGGGCACAGGGCGAATTTGCCGGGGAGCTGTTTTTT. This sequence encodes CASSLGRAQGEFAGELFF.

The gene calls are TRBV19 and TRBJ2-7; 7 bases map to TRBD1. Trimming removed 6 bases from V and 2 bases from J; junction bases left unmatched: 7. The CDR3 runs to 14 residues. Germline V gives CDR1 LNHDA, CDR2 SQIVND (reference sequence). The CDR3 region is CASSRTGQTYEQYF. The DNA for the CDR3 is TGTGCCAGTAGCAGGACAGGCCAGACCTACGAGCAGTACTTC.

This chain joins TRBV27 and TRBJ2-3; D perhaps matches TRBD2 (5 bases). CDR1 is MNHEY and CDR2 is SMNVEV in the germline V gene (reference sequence). Trimming took off 6 bases at V and 0 bases at J, with 25 bases between the two ends. The CDR3 is 19 residues long. The CDR3 is CASSSFGPGSGKSTDTQYF. The CDR3 DNA sequence: TGTGCCAGCAGCAGTTTCGGTCCGGGGTCAGGCAAAAGCACAGATACGCAGTATTTT.

The chain carries TRBV6-1 and TRBJ2-7, with D uncertain. The CDR3 sequence is 13 residues long. V lost 5 bases and J lost 0, with 8 bases in between. Germline V gene lookup returns CDR1 MNHNS and CDR2 SASEGT. The CDR3 here is CASSQTFSYEQYF. CDR3 sequence (DNA): TGTGCCAGCAGTCAGACATTCTCCTACGAGCAGTACTTC.

The chain carries TRBV27 and TRBJ2-2; 11 bases agree with TRBD2. After removal of 7 bases from V and 1 base from J, the junction contained 5 bases not matched to a gene. This CDR3 region has 16 residues. CDR1 and CDR2 from the germline V gene are MNHEY and SMNVEV (reference sequence). CDR3 region: CASMSLAGGNTGELFF. DNA of the CDR3: TGTGCCAGCATGAGCCTAGCGGGAGGGAACACCGGGGAGCTGTTTTTT.

The chain couples TRBV7-6 to TRBJ2-5; D is unresolved. Germline loops: CDR1 SGHVS, CDR2 FNYEAQ. This CDR3 spans 13 amino acids. Trimming removed 4 bases at V and 5 bases at J, with 11 bases between. The CDR3 is CASSSDKRETQYF. CDR3 DNA: TGTGCCAGCAGCTCTGATAAGAGGGAGACCCAGTACTTC.

The genes are TRBV7-5 and TRBJ1-1. TRBV7-5 is a pseudogene locus. The CDR3 runs 17 residues. The CDR3, as DNA: TGTGTCAGAAGCCCAACCCCCCGGAGTCTTTGGGACACTGAAGCTTTCTTT. As protein: CVRSPTPRSLWDTEAFF.

The rearrangement joins TRBV5-5 to TRBJ1-1; possible D gene TRBD1, 5 bases. This CDR3 contains 17 residues. Germline V gene sequence: CDR1 SGHKS, CDR2 YYEKEE (reference sequence). The V end lost 0 bases, the J end lost 1 base, and 16 bases lay between the germline ends. The CDR3 loop is CASSLVPDNLPNTEAFF. In DNA form, the CDR3 reads TGTGCCAGCAGCTTGGTCCCGGACAACTTGCCGAACACTGAAGCTTTCTTT.

The chain carries TRBV5-4 and TRBJ2-3; D call uncertain. Germline V gene sequence: CDR1 SGHNT, CDR2 YYREEE (reference sequence). V was cut by 4 bases and J by 5 bases, with 11 bases left in between. The length of the CDR3 is 13 residues. Here the CDR3 reads CASSRPGVDTQYF. DNA for the CDR3: TGTGCCAGCAGCCGACCGGGTGTAGATACGCAGTATTTT.

This rearrangement joins TRBV9 to TRBJ1-4, with D possibly matching TRBD1 (6 bases). The CDR3 length is 18 residues. Germline V gives CDR1 SGDLS, CDR2 YYNGEE. The V gene lost 0 bases and the J gene lost 7 bases, with 22 bases spanning the gap. Here the CDR3 reads CASSVGGSVGGKGEKLFF. Here the CDR3 DNA reads TGTGCCAGCAGCGTAGGTGGAAGTGTAGGGGGAAAAGGTGAAAAACTGTTTTTT.

V is TRBV5-1 and J is TRBJ2-1; no firm D call. There are 14 residues in the CDR3. Trimming cost V 2 bases and J 4 bases, with 10 bases left between them. Germline CDR1 and CDR2: SGHRS and YFSETQ. The CDR3 spells CASSFANPYNEQFF. The DNA of the CDR3 is TGCGCCAGCAGCTTCGCGAACCCTTACAATGAGCAGTTCTTC.

This chain uses TRBV10-2 with TRBJ2-7; 8 bases line up with TRBD2. There are 14 residues in the CDR3. V was clipped by 1 base and J by 7 bases; unmatched bases: 6. CDR1 and CDR2 (germline): WSHSY, SAAADI. Written as DNA, the CDR3 is TGCGCCAGCAGTGAGTTAGCGGGAATAGGTGAGCAGTACTTC. Translation: CASSELAGIGEQYF.

The V call is TRBV4-2, the J call TRBJ2-2; tentatively, D is TRBD2 (6 bases). Germline CDR1 LGHNA, CDR2 YNFKEQ. This CDR3 is 16 amino acids long. Deletions cut 0 bases from V and 3 bases from J, with 11 bases between. The CDR3 nucleotides read TGTGCCAGCAGCCAAGAATCGAGCGGGCACACCGGGGAGCTGTTTTTT. This encodes CASSQESSGHTGELFF.

The CDR3 loop is CASSSGLAGLNEQFF. The CDR3 DNA follows: TGTGCCAGCAGCTCGGGACTAGCGGGATTGAATGAGCAGTTCTTC. The gene calls are TRBV7-7 and TRBJ2-1; 13 bases match TRBD2. From germline, CDR1 is SSHAT and CDR2 FNYEAQ (reference sequence). The CDR3 sequence is 15 residues long. J lost 7 bases, V lost 4 bases, and 4 bases had no gene match.

This clone was counted between two and nine times. This rearrangement joins TRBV19 to TRBJ1-5, with D perhaps matching TRBD1 (6 bases). Germline V gives CDR1 LNHDA, CDR2 SQIVND (reference sequence). CDR3 size: 14 residues. With 4 bases removed from V and 4 bases from J, the gap between germline ends came to 11 bases. The CDR3 is CASSTGALNQPQHF. CDR3 DNA: TGTGCCAGTAGTACAGGGGCCCTTAATCAGCCCCAGCATTTT.

The CDR3 loop is CASSQDPDTEAFF. The CDR3 nucleotides are TGTGCCAGCAGCCAAGATCCTGACACTGAAGCTTTCTTT. The rearrangement joins TRBV4-2 to TRBJ1-1; D is unresolved. Deletions cut 0 bases from V and 3 bases from J, with 5 bases between. CDR1 and CDR2 from the germline V gene are LGHNA and YNFKEQ. This CDR3 is 13 amino acids long.

The chain couples TRBV6-1 to TRBJ2-7, with D possibly being TRBD2 (5 bases). The CDR3 covers 12 residues. V was trimmed by 3 bases and J by 13 bases, leaving 16 bases between them. Germline V gene data show CDR1 as MNHNS and CDR2 as SASEGT. The CDR3 DNA reads as TGTGCCAGCAGTGACGAGGGCCCTTTAAGATACTTC. It specifies CASSDEGPLRYF.

This clone was observed once. The V and J genes are TRBV10-3 and TRBJ1-1; D possibly corresponds to TRBD1 (5 bases). This CDR3 spans 12 amino acids. Trimming removed 8 bases from V and 2 bases from J, with 9 bases in between. Germline V gene lookup returns CDR1 ENHRY and CDR2 SYGVKD. The CDR3 region has the DNA TGTGCCATCGGGGCTACAAACACTGAAGCTTTCTTT. It is translated as CAIGATNTEAFF.